This T cell receptor (beta chain) was observed in a study of response to subunit inactivated influenza vaccine. Study-level points and caveats: Each seasonal flu vaccination may recruit only limited new T cells, authors suggested.

As regards this clonotype: Its matching antigen is unknown.

The CDR3 is made up of 16 amino acids. Per the germline V gene, CDR1 is SGHVS and CDR2 is FNYEAQ. V shed 2 bases, J shed 5 bases, and the junction held 3 bases outside the gene matches. TCRdb recomputed calls from the RT-PCR reads with MiXCR, one row per CDR3 protein. The data show around 200,000 distinct CDR3 sequences, with roughly 8.7% seen just once and roughly 10% held by the top ten. V gene TRBV7-6 combines with J gene TRBJ2-1; 13 bases match TRBD2. This clonotype was obtained from a man aged 50 to 59 who received an inactivated influenza vaccine. The specimen was non-naive T cells sorted from PBMCs, collected on the day of vaccination. CDR3 region: CASSLIGTSGNNEQFF. The CDR3 coding sequence is TGTGCCAGCAGCTTAATTGGGACTAGCGGGAACAATGAGCAGTTCTTC. Looking up the rest from reference TRBV7-6 and TRBJ2-1 gives the full variable domain: GAGVSQSPRYKVTKRGQDVALRCDPISGHVSLYWYRQALGQGPEFLTYFNYEAQQDKSGLPNDRFSAERPEGSISTLTIQRTEQRDSAMYRCASSLIGTSGNNEQFFGPGTRLTVL.